This T cell receptor beta chain appears in the sequencing data of a study of T cell repertoires in cytomegalovirus infection. Overall study context: Evidence of both CMV infection and a matching HLA type came from public TCR beta signatures. Points from the study as a whole: Dominating the ex vivo response were TCR beta clonotypes that were CMV-specific and HLA-C-restricted. The cumulative frequency of public TCR beta families distinguished individuals who carried CMV together with the relevant HLA.

Via MiXCR, TCRdb re-called the reads, giving one row per CDR3 protein. This table has about 260,000 distinct CDR3 sequences, around 8.7% appearing once. This clonotype has at least ten counts. What it binds is unknown. This CDR3 region has 17 residues. Between the trimmed V and J ends, which lost 2 bases and 7 bases, there was a span of 21 bases. The germline V gene encodes CDR1 SGHTA and CDR2 FQGNSA. The sequence derives from a human donor in good health (CMV status not recorded). Some clones in this sample may be carry-over from other donors' samples. This chain joins TRBV7-2 and TRBJ2-1; no reliable D call. The sample was PBMCs. Written as DNA, the CDR3 is TGTGCCAGCAGCTTAAACCCCGCCGCCCCATATTCAAATGAGCAGTTCTTC. This sequence encodes CASSLNPAAPYSNEQFF.